These 16 T cell receptor beta chains originate from one sample sequenced in a study of shared clonotypes between healthy human individuals. Method: immunoSEQ multiplex PCR; TCRdb's copy keeps in-frame clones and lacks some. The sample comprises some 79,000 clones, roughly three fifths of which are singletons, and 51% rests with the top ten. Sequencing was done on a sample of memory CD8+ T cells sorted from blood. Subset denoted: CD45RO+ cells pooled with CCR7-negative TemRA cells. All receptors derive from a man in his thirties or forties in good health.

V is TRBV5-5 and J is TRBJ2-3; tentatively, D is TRBD2 (5 bases). This CDR3 region has 15 residues. V lost 0 bases and J lost 2, with 10 bases in between. Per the germline V gene, CDR1 is SGHKS and CDR2 is YYEKEE (reference sequence). The CDR3 bases are TGTGCCAGCAGCTTGGGGTCTAGCCTCACAGATACGCAGTATTTT. It codes for CASSLGSSLTDTQYF.

Only a few counts were recorded for this clone. This rearrangement joins TRBV29-1 to TRBJ1-1, with D unresolved. The CDR3 loop spans 13 amino acids. Per the germline V gene, CDR1 is SQVTM and CDR2 is ANQGSEA. V was clipped by 7 bases and J by 2 bases, with 14 bases between them. The CDR3: CSALQVDNTEAFF. The CDR3 nucleotides are TGCAGCGCCCTCCAGGTTGACAACACTGAAGCTTTCTTT.

The chain employs TRBV6-6 and TRBJ1-1; D is perhaps TRBD1 (6 bases). Trimming pared 6 bases from V and 6 bases from J, leaving 14 bases between. Germline lookup yields CDR1 MNHNY and CDR2 SVGAGI (reference sequence). CDR3 length: 13 residues. CDR3 coding DNA: TGTGCCAGCAGCGAAGTACCAGGGGCTGAAGCTTTCTTT. It specifies CASSEVPGAEAFF.

In this sample, this clone turned up a few times. J is TRBJ2-3 and V is TRBV6-4; 8 bases match TRBD2. The CDR3 sequence is 15 residues long. Germline values: CDR1 MRHNA, CDR2 SNTAGT. V dropped 0 bases and J dropped 4; count of bases not matched to a gene: 3. The CDR3 loop is CASSDSAGEADTQYF. The CDR3, as DNA: TGTGCCAGCAGTGACTCAGCGGGAGAGGCAGATACGCAGTATTTT.

This clone has at least ten counts. V is TRBV10-2 and J is TRBJ1-2; D unclear. The germline V gene encodes CDR1 WSHSY and CDR2 SAAADI. V lost 3 bases and J lost 0, with 5 bases in between. This CDR3 has 13 amino acids. The CDR3 is CASSEGSNYGYTF. As DNA, the CDR3 is TGCGCCAGCAGTGAAGGCTCTAACTATGGCTACACCTTC.

This chain uses TRBV29-1 with TRBJ2-1, with 11 positions matching TRBD2. Germline trimming cut 6 bases from V and 1 base from J; bases unmatched to any gene: 2. The CDR3 spans 14 residues. The germline V gene encodes CDR1 SQVTM and CDR2 ANQGSEA. Written as DNA, the CDR3 is TGCAGCGTAAGACTAGCGGGATCCTACAATGAGCAGTTCTTC. Encoded protein: CSVRLAGSYNEQFF.

This clone was recorded many times. The rearrangement links TRBV5-1 to TRBJ1-4; 10 positions match TRBD1. The ends lost 4 bases at V and 6 bases at J; junction bases unmatched: 3. The CDR3 sequence is 14 residues long. CDR1 and CDR2 (germline): SGHRS, YFSETQ. The CDR3 coding sequence is TGCGCCAGCAGCGTTGGGACAGGGGATGAAAAACTGTTTTTT. It translates to CASSVGTGDEKLFF.

The chain uses TRBV7-9 and TRBJ2-2; D unresolved. Germline CDR1 SEHNR, CDR2 FQNEAQ (reference sequence). Between the trimmed V and J ends, which lost 2 bases and 6 bases, there was a span of 4 bases. The CDR3 contains 12 residues. DNA of the CDR3: TGTGCCAGCAGCTTATCTCCCGGGGAGCTGTTTTTT. It translates to CASSLSPGELFF. The complete variable domain, with remaining parts taken from reference TRBV7-9 and TRBJ2-2, reads DTGVSQNPRHKITKRGQNVTFRCDPISEHNRLYWYRQTLGQGPEFLTYFQNEAQLEKSRLLSDRFSAERPKGSFSTLEIQRTEQGDSAMYLCASSLSPGELFFGEGSRLTVL.

The V and J genes are TRBV4-2 and TRBJ2-2; TRBD2 aligns across 7 bases. Per the germline V gene, CDR1 is LGHNA and CDR2 is YNFKEQ. CDR3 size: 16 residues. Trimming took 1 base from V and 2 from J; bases not matched to a gene: 4. CDR3 loop: CASSQVAGDNTGELFF. The CDR3 DNA follows: TGTGCCAGCAGCCAAGTGGCGGGAGATAACACCGGGGAGCTGTTTTTT.

The chain employs TRBV11-1 and TRBJ1-3, with 7 bases aligning to TRBD1. The CDR3 has 15 residues. Germline CDR1 reads SGHAT; CDR2 reads FQDESV (reference sequence). V lost 5 bases to trimming and J lost 0 bases; unmatched junction nucleotides: 4. The CDR3 nucleotides are TGTGCCAGCAGCCCCGGGACAGACTCTGGAAACACCATATATTTT. As protein: CASSPGTDSGNTIYF.

The V and J genes are TRBV27 and TRBJ2-5; D is unresolved. CDR3 length equals 13 residues. CDR1 is MNHEY and CDR2 is SMNVEV in the germline V gene (reference sequence). Trimming took 10 bases from V and 0 from J, leaving 12 bases between them. CDR3 sequence reads: CATLGRNQETQYF. CDR3 nucleotides: TGTGCCACCCTAGGGCGGAACCAAGAGACCCAGTACTTC.

The chain joins TRBV9 to TRBJ1-2; 9 bases map to TRBD1. Germline-derived CDR1 and CDR2 are SGDLS and YYNGEE. Losses at the gene ends were 4 bases for V and 6 bases for J; bases not matched to a gene: 7. The length of the CDR3 is 14 residues. The CDR3 loop reads CASSPDRGVDGYTF. The CDR3 DNA follows: TGTGCCAGCAGCCCCGACAGGGGGGTCGATGGCTACACCTTC.

The rearrangement uses TRBV6-1 and TRBJ2-7; D unresolved. Germline V gives CDR1 MNHNS, CDR2 SASEGT. Between the trimmed V and J ends, which lost 4 bases and 4 bases, there was a span of 14 bases. The CDR3 has 14 residues. CDR3 DNA: TGTGCCAGCAGTGCCAGCAGCCAAGGGTACGAGCAGTACTTC. Amino acids: CASSASSQGYEQYF.

This chain connects TRBV11-2 to TRBJ2-7; the D gene is possibly TRBD2 (5 bases). V was cut by 5 bases and J by 4 bases, with 12 bases left in between. Per the germline V gene, CDR1 is SGHAT and CDR2 is FQNNGV. The CDR3 is made up of 13 amino acids. Written as DNA, the CDR3 is TGTGCCAGCAGCCTACTTCGGGGTTACGAGCAGTACTTC. Translating gives CASSLLRGYEQYF. Supplemented by reference TRBV11-2 and TRBJ2-7, the full variable domain reads EAGVAQSPRYKIIEKRQSVAFWCNPISGHATLYWYQQILGQGPKLLIQFQNNGVVDDSQLPKDRFSAERLKGVDSTLKIQPAKLEDSAVYLCASSLLRGYEQYFGPGTRLTVT.

The chain has TRBV2 and TRBJ2-5; TRBD1 might be the D (5 bases). Trimming removed 6 bases from V and 0 bases from J, with 8 bases in between. There are 13 residues in the CDR3. Germline V lookup: CDR1 SNHLY, CDR2 FYNNEI. The CDR3 DNA reads as TGTGCCAGCAGCGGACATTACCAAGAGACCCAGTACTTC. Translating gives CASSGHYQETQYF.

The rearrangement links TRBV28 to TRBJ1-2, with D possibly matching TRBD1 (5 bases). This CDR3 spans 13 amino acids. Trimming cost V 7 bases and J 3 bases, with 12 bases left between them. CDR1 MDHEN and CDR2 SYDVKM come from the germline V gene. The chain's CDR3 is CASTGGRDYGYTF. The CDR3 DNA sequence: TGTGCCAGCACCGGGGGACGGGACTATGGCTACACCTTC.